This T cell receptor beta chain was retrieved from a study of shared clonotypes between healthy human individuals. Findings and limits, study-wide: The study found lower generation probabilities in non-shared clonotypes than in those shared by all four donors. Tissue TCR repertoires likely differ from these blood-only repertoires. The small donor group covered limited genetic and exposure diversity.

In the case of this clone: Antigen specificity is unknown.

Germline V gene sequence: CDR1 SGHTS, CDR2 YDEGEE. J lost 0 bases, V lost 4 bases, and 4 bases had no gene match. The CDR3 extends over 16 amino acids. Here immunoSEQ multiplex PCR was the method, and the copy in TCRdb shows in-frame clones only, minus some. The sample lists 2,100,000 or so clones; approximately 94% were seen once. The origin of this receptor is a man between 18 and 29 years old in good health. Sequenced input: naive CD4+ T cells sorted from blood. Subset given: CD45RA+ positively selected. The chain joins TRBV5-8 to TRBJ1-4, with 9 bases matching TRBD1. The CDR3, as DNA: TGTGCCAGCAGCGCAGGACAGGGGACAACTAATGAAAAACTGTTTTTT. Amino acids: CASSAGQGTTNEKLFF. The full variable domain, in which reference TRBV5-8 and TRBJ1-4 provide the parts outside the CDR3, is EAGVTQSPTHLIKTRGQQATLRCSPISGHTSVYWYQQALGLGLQFLLWYDEGEERNRGNFPPRFSGRQFPNYSSELNVNALELEDSALYLCASSAGQGTTNEKLFFGSGTQLSVL.